The TCR beta chain described here comes from a study of blood T cells in healthy people across ages. Background on the study: Capture by template switching was about one barcoded beta molecule per two T cells.

Alongside a J-beta primer mix, a sample-barcoded 5' primer served in a second PCR lasting about 7 to 11 cycles. A 12-random-nucleotide template-switch adaptor tagged each cDNA molecule. TCRdb passed the 5' RACE reads through MiXCR, listing each CDR3 protein once. Of hundreds of thousands of distinct CDR3 sequences listed, roughly 60% are singletons. Study conclusions and caveats: Total diversity from one million sequenced T cells was likely underestimated. CMV status of donors was not determined, possibly confounding expanded clonotype changes.

Worth noting for this clonotype: Its target is not known.

The TCR was taken from a man younger than 40 in good health. Specimen: blood.

This CDR3 reads CASSGDPGLAGTDTQYF. In DNA, the CDR3 is TGTGCCAGCAGCGGAGATCCGGGACTAGCGGGGACAGATACGCAGTATTTT. This rearrangement joins TRBV9 to TRBJ2-3, with TRBD2 identical over 13 bases. The CDR3 is made up of 17 amino acids. V gave up 3 bases and J gave up 3 bases; unmatched junction bases: 7. Looked up from germline, CDR1 is SGDLS and CDR2 is YYNGEE. Combining the CDR3 with reference TRBV9 and TRBJ2-3 gives the whole variable domain DSGVTQTPKHLITATGQRVTLRCSPRSGDLSVYWYQQSLDQGLQFLIQYYNGEERAKGNILERFSAQQFPDLHSELNLSSLELGDSALYFCASSGDPGLAGTDTQYFGPGTRLTVL.